Following are 12 T cell receptor beta chains from one sample sequenced in a study of Ad26.COV2.S vaccination and SARS-CoV-2 variants. The data were produced by immunoSEQ multiplex PCR, yet TCRdb's version contains in-frame clones alone and is incomplete. The repertoire holds about 330,000 clones, 75% to 90% seen once, with approximately 5% in the top ten. Stated treatment: roughly 20 received Ad26.COV2.S at low or high dose, single or two shots; 5 received placebo; per-sample allocation not given. The samples date from day 63 after the first vaccine or placebo injection. This sample comprised peripheral blood, obtained in a trial of Ad26.COV2.S vaccine versus placebo. These receptors came from a person aged 18-60 years who received the Ad26.COV2.S COVID-19 vaccine or a placebo.

This chain links TRBV7-9 with TRBJ2-3, with 13 bases identical to TRBD2. The trim removed 3 bases at V and 6 bases at J, leaving 6 bases unmatched. The CDR3 totals 16 residues. Germline CDR1 reads SEHNR; CDR2 reads FQNEAQ (reference sequence). The CDR3 nucleotides are TGTGCCAGCAGCTTGGGACTAGCGGGGATATACGATACGCAGTATTTT. Its protein is CASSLGLAGIYDTQYF. Variable domain in full (rest from reference TRBV7-9 and TRBJ2-3): DTGVSQNPRHKITKRGQNVTFRCDPISEHNRLYWYRQTLGQGPEFLTYFQNEAQLEKSRLLSDRFSAERPKGSFSTLEIQRTEQGDSAMYLCASSLGLAGIYDTQYFGPGTRLTVL.

The chain combines TRBV7-9 with TRBJ2-5; possible D gene TRBD2, 6 bases. The V gene's germline CDR1 is SEHNR and CDR2 FQNEAQ (reference sequence). V dropped 1 base and J dropped 5 bases, with 14 bases sitting between them. This CDR3 spans 15 amino acids. The DNA for the CDR3 is TGTGCCAGCAGCTTAGGCGGGACCCTGGGCGAGACCCAGTACTTC. As protein: CASSLGGTLGETQYF.

CDR3 residues: CASSEGLPRYEQYV. The CDR3 DNA reads as TGTGCCAGCAGCGAGGGACTACCTCGCTACGAGCAGTACGTC. The V and J genes are TRBV2 and TRBJ2-7; TRBD2 aligns across 7 bases. The J segment lost 3 bases and the V segment lost 6 bases, leaving 8 bases of the junction unmatched. Germline CDR1 is SNHLY and CDR2 is FYNNEI. The CDR3 spans 14 residues.

The genes are TRBV6-1 and TRBJ1-1; D not resolved. Germline V gene data show CDR1 as MNHNS and CDR2 as SASEGT. The CDR3 length is 14 residues. V shed 2 bases and J shed 0 bases, with 7 bases lying between them. This CDR3 is CASSELGMNTEAFF. The CDR3 nucleotides read TGTGCCAGCAGTGAACTGGGAATGAACACTGAAGCTTTCTTT.

This sequence joins TRBV6-2 or TRBV6-3 and TRBJ1-2; 9 bases line up with TRBD1. With 0 bases clipped from V and 8 bases from J, the junction kept 7 bases outside the gene matches. Germline V gene sequence: CDR1 MNHEY, CDR2 SVGEGT. This CDR3 has 15 residues. CDR3 DNA: TGTGCCAGCAGTTACTCCGGGACAGGGTTTGGGGGCTACACCTTC. It codes for CASSYSGTGFGGYTF.

V and J are TRBV5-1 and TRBJ1-5, with 7 positions matching TRBD1. CDR3 length: 14 amino acids. In germline, CDR1 is SGHRS, CDR2 YFSETQ. Germline trimming cut 4 bases from V and 0 bases from J; bases unmatched to any gene: 1. CDR3 in amino acids: CASSRTGSNQPQHF. CDR3 coding DNA: TGCGCCAGCAGCCGGACAGGTAGCAATCAGCCCCAGCATTTT.

Here the CDR3 DNA reads TGTGCCAGCAGCCAAGCCGGACAGGGGGCCCCTGAAGCTTTCTTT. It codes for CASSQAGQGAPEAFF. This chain connects TRBV3-1 (or the pseudogene TRBV3-2) to TRBJ1-1, with TRBD1 matching over 11 bases. Germline V gene sequence: CDR1 LGHDT, CDR2 YNNKEL (reference sequence). J was trimmed by 6 bases and V by 1 base; bases with no gene match: 4. The CDR3 totals 15 residues.

The chain recombines TRBV3-1 (or the pseudogene TRBV3-2) with TRBJ2-5; no clear D gene. CDR3 length equals 14 residues. Germline V gene sequence: CDR1 LGHDT, CDR2 YNNKEL (reference sequence). V gave up 4 bases and J gave up 5 bases, with 14 bases separating them. The CDR3 nucleotides are TGTGCCAGCAGCCCGATGGGGTCGTTGGAGACCCAGTACTTC. Translating it yields CASSPMGSLETQYF.

The chain employs TRBV28 and TRBJ2-1; D may be TRBD1 (5 bases). Germline values: CDR1 MDHEN, CDR2 SYDVKM. The CDR3 is 12 residues long. The ends were cut back, 6 bases at V and 15 bases at J, with 18 bases in the middle. The CDR3, as DNA: TGTGCCAGCAGCCGTCAGGGTTTTGATGCGTTCTTC. It codes for CASSRQGFDAFF. Variable domain in full (rest from reference TRBV28 and TRBJ2-1): DVKVTQSSRYLVKRTGEKVFLECVQDMDHENMFWYRQDPGLGLRLIYFSYDVKMKEKGDIPEGYSVSREKKERFSLILESASTNQTSMYLCASSRQGFDAFFGPGTRLTVL.

The V gene is TRBV7-3, the J gene TRBJ2-3; 7 positions match TRBD2. With 5 bases clipped from V and 4 bases from J, the junction kept 9 bases outside the gene matches. The CDR3 sequence is 15 residues long. Per the germline V gene, CDR1 is SGHTA and CDR2 is FQGTGA. In DNA form, the CDR3 reads TGTGCCAGCAGCGAAAGACTAGCAAGTCCAGATACGCAGTATTTT. Translation gives CASSERLASPDTQYF.

The chain is built from TRBV3-1 (or the pseudogene TRBV3-2) and TRBJ1-2, with D tentatively TRBD1 (5 bases). Per germline, CDR1 LGHDT and CDR2 YNNKEL (reference sequence). The CDR3 contains 14 residues. Trimming removed 4 bases from V and 0 bases from J, with 9 bases in between. In nucleotides, the CDR3 is TGTGCCAGCAGCCCTCGGGGGACTAACTATGGCTACACCTTC. This codes for CASSPRGTNYGYTF.

The chain uses TRBV7-2 and TRBJ2-1; 8 bases align to TRBD1. V shed 5 bases, J shed 6 bases, and the junction held 9 bases outside the gene matches. The germline gives CDR1 SGHTA, CDR2 FQGNSA. The CDR3 has 15 amino acids. The CDR3 DNA reads as TGTGCCAGCAGCCCCCAGGGGGCAACGGGCAATGAGCAGTTCTTC. Protein: CASSPQGATGNEQFF.